The 30 T cell receptor beta chains below all came from one sample that was sequenced in a study of blood T cell repertoires in COVID-19. The protocol was immunoSEQ multiplex PCR, while the TCRdb copy is restricted to in-frame clones and leaves out a portion. The sample consists of 45,000 to 70,000 clones, around 80% of them appearing once. The specimen sequenced was peripheral blood. Every receptor here comes from a woman at least 80 years old with acute or convalescent COVID-19.

Concerning this clone: At one end, the junction sequence differs from germline, possibly due to a read error. The V call is TRBV6-5, the J call TRBJ2-3; 10 bases align to TRBD1. The CDR3 has 15 amino acids. Germline CDR1 is MNHEY and CDR2 is SVGAGI. CDR3 nucleotide sequence: TGTGCCAGCAGAATGACAGGGGGCAGCACGGATACGCAGTATTTT. This codes for CASRMTGGSTDTQYF.

The chain couples TRBV19 to TRBJ2-7; possible D gene TRBD1, 5 bases. Germline CDR1 LNHDA, CDR2 SQIVND (reference sequence). This CDR3 is built from 11 residues. The CDR3 loop is CPVWGPREQYF. CDR3 nucleotide sequence: TGTCCCGTGTGGGGCCCCCGGGAGCAGTACTTC. Full variable domain (outside the CDR3, taken from reference TRBV19 and TRBJ2-7): DGGITQSPKYLFRKEGQNVTLSCEQNLNHDAMYWYRQDPGQGLRLIYYSQIVNDFQKGDIAEGYSVSREKKESFPLTVTSAQKNPTAFYLCPVWGPREQYFGPGTRLTVT.

The chain couples TRBV27 to TRBJ2-5, with TRBD1 matching 8 bases. The V and J ends lost 7 bases and 4 bases, in that order; junction bases with no gene match: 14. This CDR3 has 16 amino acids. Looked up from germline, CDR1 is MNHEY and CDR2 is SMNVEV (reference sequence). CDR3 nucleotide sequence: TGTGCCAGCATCATTCTACGGACAGGGATCGGAGAGACCCAGTACTTC. Its protein is CASIILRTGIGETQYF.

The chain links TRBV15 to TRBJ2-1, with TRBD2 matching over 9 bases. CDR1 is LNHNV, CDR2 YYDKDF, per germline (reference sequence). Trimming took 1 base from V and 4 from J; bases not matched to a gene: 5. The CDR3 covers 16 residues. CDR3 sequence: CATSRVSSGGYNEQFF. The CDR3 bases are TGTGCCACCAGCAGAGTTAGCAGCGGGGGGTACAATGAGCAGTTCTTC. Based on the CDR3 plus reference TRBV15 and TRBJ2-1, the full variable domain is DAMVIQNPRYQVTQFGKPVTLSCSQTLNHNVMYWYQQKSSQAPKLLFHYYDKDFNNEADTPDNFQSRRPNTSFCFLDIRSPGLGDTAMYLCATSRVSSGGYNEQFFGPGTRLTVL.

The CDR3 coding sequence is TGTGCCAGCGGACTCCGGGACAGGGGTGATGAGCAGTACTTC. Amino acid sequence: CASGLRDRGDEQYF. J is TRBJ2-7 and V is TRBV6-5; 10 bases line up with TRBD1. The CDR3 length is 14 residues. The germline V gene encodes CDR1 MNHEY and CDR2 SVGAGI. The V and J ends lost 8 bases and 7 bases, in that order; junction bases with no gene match: 11.

V is TRBV6-5 and J is TRBJ1-6; tentatively, D is TRBD1 (5 bases). V lost 3 bases and J lost 12, with 6 bases in between. This CDR3 contains 11 residues. Germline assignment: CDR1 MNHEY and CDR2 SVGAGI. As DNA, the CDR3 is TGTGCCAGCAGTTATCAGGGACCCCTCCACTTT. Protein sequence: CASSYQGPLHF.

This clone is labeled as medium-sized (0.01 to 0.1%). The chain combines TRBV4-1 with TRBJ2-3; D remains unclear. This CDR3 spans 15 amino acids. Germline-derived CDR1 and CDR2 are MGHRA and YSYEKL. Trimming cost V 1 base and J 1 base, with 9 bases left between them. Here the CDR3 reads CASSQVSSGTDTQYF. CDR3 sequence (DNA): TGCGCCAGCAGCCAAGTTTCCAGCGGCACAGATACGCAGTATTTT.

The chain recombines TRBV19 with TRBJ2-1; TRBD2 is a possible D gene (6 bases). The germline V and J ends were trimmed by 7 bases and 4 bases, with 17 bases remaining between them. The CDR3 totals 15 residues. Germline V gives CDR1 LNHDA, CDR2 SQIVND (reference sequence). CDR3 sequence (DNA): TGTGCCAGTACCCCCACTGGCGGGGCGTACAATGAGCAGTTCTTC. As protein: CASTPTGGAYNEQFF.

The count of this clone is one. CDR3 coding DNA: TGCGCCAGCAGCTTGGGCGGGACGGACAATGAGCAGTTCTTC. This translates into CASSLGGTDNEQFF. V gene TRBV5-1 combines with J gene TRBJ2-1; a possible D gene is TRBD2 (6 bases). The CDR3 sequence is 14 residues long. Germline CDR1 is SGHRS and CDR2 is YFSETQ. V was trimmed by 0 bases and J by 5 bases, leaving 9 bases between them.

This clone has only a few counts. As DNA, the CDR3 is TGTGCCATCCTGGCCGGGACAGGGACCTACGAGCAGTACTTC. Translating it yields CAILAGTGTYEQYF. The rearrangement joins TRBV2 to TRBJ2-7, with 9 bases matching TRBD1. The CDR3 totals 14 residues. Germline loops: CDR1 SNHLY, CDR2 FYNNEI. The V segment lost 10 bases and the J segment 2 bases; nucleotides outside the gene matches: 9.

This clone occurred once. CDR3 nucleotide sequence: TGTGCCAGCAGCGCCCATGACTATGGCTACACCTTC. As protein: CASSAHDYGYTF. V is TRBV9 and J is TRBJ1-2; D not resolved. The V end lost 3 bases, the J end lost 3 bases, and 6 bases lay between the germline ends. Germline assignment: CDR1 SGDLS and CDR2 YYNGEE. This CDR3 contains 12 residues.

The chain joins TRBV7-6 to TRBJ1-1; TRBD1 might be the D (5 bases). Germline-derived CDR1 and CDR2 are SGHVS and FNYEAQ. This CDR3 contains 15 residues. The ends were cut back, 5 bases at V and 2 bases at J, with 15 bases in the middle. The CDR3 bases are TGTGCCAGCAGCCCCCAGGGATGGGGAAACACTGAAGCTTTCTTT. Translation gives CASSPQGWGNTEAFF.

The chain recombines TRBV23-1 with TRBJ2-7; TRBD2 aligns across 13 bases. TRBV23-1 counts as an open reading frame of uncertain function. V dropped 0 bases and J dropped 3; count of bases not matched to a gene: 11. There are 19 residues in the CDR3. The CDR3 coding sequence is TGCGCCAGCAGTCAATCTAGGACTAGCGGGAGAATCATCGACTACGAGCAGTACTTC. It is translated as CASSQSRTSGRIIDYEQYF.

The V gene is TRBV2, the J gene TRBJ1-6; D is uncertain. This CDR3 region has 14 residues. V lost 2 bases and J 8 bases, leaving 10 bases between the germline ends. CDR1 and CDR2 from the germline V gene are SNHLY and FYNNEI. Here the CDR3 reads CASSESGDHSPLHF. CDR3 bases: TGTGCCAGCAGTGAATCCGGGGATCATTCACCCCTCCACTTT.

The sample holds a few counts of this clone. The V gene is TRBV4-1, the J gene TRBJ2-3; TRBD2 matches 10 bases. The CDR3 covers 15 residues. With 5 bases clipped from V and 10 bases from J, the junction kept 12 bases outside the gene matches. CDR1 MGHRA and CDR2 YSYEKL come from the germline V gene. The CDR3 sequence: CASSKGLADPSAQYF. Here the CDR3 DNA reads TGCGCCAGCAGCAAAGGACTAGCGGATCCTTCGGCGCAGTATTTT.

The chain uses TRBV6-6 and TRBJ2-1; 7 positions match TRBD2. CDR3 length: 14 amino acids. CDR1 MNHNY and CDR2 SVGAGI come from the germline V gene (reference sequence). V lost 7 bases to trimming and J lost 4 bases; unmatched junction nucleotides: 7. CDR3 sequence: CASTPGTTYNEQFF. The CDR3 coding sequence is TGTGCCAGCACCCCCGGGACTACTTACAATGAGCAGTTCTTC.

CDR3 DNA: TGCGCCAGCAGCCAAGGAAGGGGCAGCATCTATGGCTACACCTTC. Protein: CASSQGRGSIYGYTF. The gene calls are TRBV4-1 and TRBJ1-2; D possibly corresponds to TRBD1 (5 bases). The CDR3 extends over 15 amino acids. V dropped 1 base and J dropped 4 bases, with 13 bases sitting between them. CDR1 MGHRA and CDR2 YSYEKL come from the germline V gene.

J is TRBJ1-6 and V is TRBV11-2; TRBD1 aligns across 9 bases. The CDR3 loop spans 14 amino acids. CDR1 is SGHAT, CDR2 FQNNGV, per germline. The ends lost 5 bases at V and 14 bases at J; junction bases unmatched: 10. CDR3 residues: CASSKRDRVSALHF. CDR3 nucleotide sequence: TGTGCCAGCAGCAAACGGGACAGGGTTTCGGCCCTCCACTTT.

The chain is built from TRBV11-2 and TRBJ1-2; D is uncertain. V was pared by 3 bases and J by 11 bases, with 13 bases between. From germline, CDR1 is SGHAT and CDR2 FQNNGV. The CDR3 runs 12 residues. The CDR3 sequence is CASSFSPGLYTF. In nucleotides, the CDR3 is TGTGCCAGCAGCTTTTCCCCGGGTTTGTACACCTTC.

As concerns this clone: The junction shows a germline mismatch at one end, possibly a read error. The chain joins TRBV12-3 or TRBV12-4 to TRBJ2-6; the match to TRBD1 covers 7 bases. The CDR3 spans 13 residues. This CDR3 reads CADRENGANVLTF. Here the CDR3 DNA reads TGCGCCGACAGGGAAAACGGGGCCAACGTCCTGACTTTC.

This clone appeared a few times. The V gene is TRBV19, the J gene TRBJ1-2; maybe TRBD1 (6 bases). Germline-derived CDR1 and CDR2 are LNHDA and SQIVND (reference sequence). The CDR3 contains 14 residues. V lost 5 bases, J lost 2 bases, and 12 bases lay in between. The CDR3 nucleotides are TGTGCCAGTAGTGAGAAGAGGGGGAACTATGGCTACACCTTC. It specifies CASSEKRGNYGYTF. The entire variable domain, with the rest obtained from reference TRBV19 and TRBJ1-2, is as follows: DGGITQSPKYLFRKEGQNVTLSCEQNLNHDAMYWYRQDPGQGLRLIYYSQIVNDFQKGDIAEGYSVSREKKESFPLTVTSAQKNPTAFYLCASSEKRGNYGYTFGSGTRLTVV.

This clone occurred many times. This chain joins TRBV11-2 and TRBJ1-5; D perhaps matches TRBD1 (6 bases). Germline V lookup: CDR1 SGHAT, CDR2 FQNNGV. V gave up 5 bases and J gave up 4 bases, with 15 bases separating them. This CDR3 comprises 15 residues. CDR3 coding DNA: TGTGCCAGCAGCCTCACAGGGACCCAAAATCAGCCCCAGCATTTT. Its translation is CASSLTGTQNQPQHF.

This clone has only one observation. V usage is TRBV5-1 and J usage is TRBJ2-7, with 9 bases aligning to TRBD2. The germline V gene has CDR1 SGHRS and CDR2 YFSETQ. The V and J ends lost 4 bases and 7 bases, in that order; junction bases with no gene match: 6. The CDR3 loop spans 13 amino acids. CDR3 coding DNA: TGCGCCAGCAGCCGGCTAGCGGGGAGGGAGCAGTACTTC. It codes for CASSRLAGREQYF. The full variable domain, in which reference TRBV5-1 and TRBJ2-7 provide the parts outside the CDR3, is KAGVTQTPRYLIKTRGQQVTLSCSPISGHRSVSWYQQTPGQGLQFLFEYFSETQRNKGNFPGRFSGRQFSNSRSEMNVSTLELGDSALYLCASSRLAGREQYFGPGTRLTVT.

In its sample, this clone was seen once. This chain links TRBV28 with TRBJ2-1, with 7 bases aligning to TRBD2. J gave up 9 bases and V 3 bases, and 2 bases lay outside the gene matches. The CDR3 runs 12 residues. Germline CDR1 is MDHEN and CDR2 is SYDVKM. CDR3 nucleotides: TGTGCCAGCAGTTTGCCGGGGGGTGAGCAGTTCTTC. It encodes CASSLPGGEQFF.

This clone was seen a few times. The chain uses TRBV12-5 and TRBJ1-5; maybe TRBD1 (6 bases). Trimming cost V 0 bases and J 5 bases, with 23 bases left between them. The CDR3 is made up of 19 amino acids. Germline CDR1 reads LGHNT; CDR2 reads FRNRAP. CDR3 nucleotide sequence: TGTGCTAGTGGTTTGGTATTGAGCAGGGGAAGGATTGGGTATCAGCCCCAGCATTTT. Its translation is CASGLVLSRGRIGYQPQHF.

This clone showed up just a few times. The chain uses TRBV6-5 and TRBJ1-3; no clear D gene. CDR3 length equals 13 residues. Germline values: CDR1 MNHEY, CDR2 SVGAGI. V lost 8 bases and J lost 0, with 8 bases in between. CDR3 DNA sequence: TGTGCCAGCCAGGATAACTCTGGAAACACCATATATTTT. The encoded protein is CASQDNSGNTIYF.

The rearrangement joins TRBV7-8 to TRBJ2-2, with D unresolved. CDR1 is SGHVS, CDR2 FQNEAQ, per germline. With 5 bases removed from V and 4 bases from J, the gap between germline ends came to 17 bases. The CDR3 is made up of 16 amino acids. This CDR3 reads CASSQLYGSGTGELFF. DNA for the CDR3: TGTGCCAGCAGCCAATTATACGGGTCGGGCACCGGGGAGCTGTTTTTT.

The chain links TRBV29-1 to TRBJ2-1; 12 nucleotides line up with TRBD1. V dropped 8 bases and J dropped 2; count of bases not matched to a gene: 10. The CDR3 length is 16 residues. CDR1 and CDR2 (germline): SQVTM, ANQGSEA. The CDR3 spells CSFTGGQGATYNEQFF. CDR3 nucleotide sequence: TGCAGCTTCACAGGGGGACAGGGGGCCACCTACAATGAGCAGTTCTTC.

The chain links TRBV25-1 to TRBJ2-5; D remains unclear. Per the germline V gene, CDR1 is MGHDK and CDR2 is SYGVNS. The CDR3 totals 13 residues. V lost 7 bases and J lost 0, with 9 bases in between. The CDR3, as DNA: TGTGCCAGCAACCCTCGAGACCAAGAGACCCAGTACTTC. Its protein product is CASNPRDQETQYF.

The gene calls are TRBV6-5 and TRBJ2-2; D might be TRBD1 (6 bases). Trimming took 2 bases from V and 0 from J, leaving 10 bases between them. The germline CDR1 and CDR2 sequences are MNHEY and SVGAGI. The CDR3 is made up of 16 amino acids. The CDR3 protein is CASSYGQISNTGELFF. The CDR3 nucleotides are TGTGCCAGCAGTTACGGACAGATCTCGAACACCGGGGAGCTGTTTTTT.